This T cell receptor (beta chain) comes out of a study of T cells expressing NK-cell markers. The overall study: One of the eight sequenced donors was seronegative, whereas the other seven were HCMV-seropositive. Whole-study results and caveats: Topping the CD3+CD56-NKG2C+ fraction as well were these clonotypes, in a handful of donors.

The CDR3 covers 17 residues. Germline assignment: CDR1 KGHSH and CDR2 LQKENI. Comments on this clonotype: Its antigen remains unidentified.

In generating TCR beta cDNA, 5'RACE template switching with UMIs was used. TCRdb derives one entry per CDR3 protein from the 5' RACE reads, leaving out DNA. The sample table sets out 550,000 to 600,000 distinct CDR3 sequences. The chain joins TRBV18 to TRBJ2-2; TCRdb indicates TRBD1, and absent DNA this call remains unverified. Sequencing was done on a sample of blood T cells: a sorted CD56 or NKG2C T cell subset, CD4+ or CD8+ T cells, or bulk PBMC T cells (not recorded which). This TCR derives from a man aged 18 to 30 in good health. This CDR3 reads CASSDTARDHHAGELFF.